These T cell receptor beta chains were read from a single sample in a study of blood T cell repertoires in COVID-19. The table came from immunoSEQ multiplex PCR; TCRdb's copy has only in-frame clones and leaves some out. The table includes about 260,000 clones, around 93% detected once. Input material: PBMCs or T cells enriched from blood (not recorded which). The receptor source for this set is a middle-aged man who had been exposed to COVID-19. The CDR3 runs from the conserved cysteine through the conserved F or W. Size values are once, few and many counts, or a class for expanded clones, and some rows have none.

v_gene: TRBV11-2; abundance: NA; CDR3aa: CASSLPGVTEAFF
v_gene: TRBV7-9; abundance: NA; CDR3aa: CASSLVEYGYTF
v_gene: TRBV18; abundance: NA; CDR3aa: CASSPETGSHEQYF
v_gene: TRBV28; abundance: NA; CDR3aa: CASSLGGPSGANVLTF
v_gene: TRBV7-4; abundance: NA; CDR3aa: CASSFPSGYKNIQYF
v_gene: TRBV4-1; abundance: NA; CDR3aa: CASSQDGASGREQFF
v_gene: TRBV30; abundance: NA; CDR3aa: CAWRTRQLRTEAFF
v_gene: TRBV5-4; abundance: NA; CDR3aa: CASSTPQAGGSYEQYF
v_gene: TRBV7-2; abundance: NA; CDR3aa: CASSYGLNEQYF
v_gene: TRBV28; abundance: NA; CDR3aa: CASSLTGGSEAFF
v_gene: TRBV30; abundance: NA; CDR3aa: CAWRGSGSYEQYF
v_gene: TRBV27; abundance: NA; CDR3aa: CASSPAGLARIEQYF
v_gene: TRBV12-2; abundance: NA; CDR3aa: CASRNSGMVFWDTQYF
v_gene: TRBV25-1; abundance: once; CDR3aa: CASSEITGRYTF
v_gene: TRBV5-1; abundance: NA; CDR3aa: CASSDSQGSYGYTF
v_gene: TRBV19; abundance: NA; CDR3aa: CASGGQGIYEQYF
v_gene: TRBV6-4; abundance: NA; CDR3aa: CASSDGQGYLDGYTF
v_gene: TRBV2; abundance: NA; CDR3aa: CASSPHSNQPQHF
v_gene: TRBV19; abundance: NA; CDR3aa: CASSDRGNYGYTF
v_gene: TRBV21-1; abundance: NA; CDR3aa: CASSESGTGGKMNIQYF
v_gene: TRBV24-1; abundance: NA; CDR3aa: CAVLRVGQPQHF
v_gene: TRBV7-9; abundance: few; CDR3aa: CASSLRDTSGYTF
v_gene: TRBV10-1; abundance: once; CDR3aa: CASSDGHLYSYNEQFF
v_gene: TRBV7-3; abundance: NA; CDR3aa: CASSQQGDDGYTF
v_gene: TRBV3-1/TRBV3-2; abundance: once; CDR3aa: CASSLTSGSGDTQYF
v_gene: TRBV11-3; abundance: NA; CDR3aa: CASSLGVKETQYF
v_gene: TRBV27; abundance: NA; CDR3aa: CASSLKSPYSQEADTQYF
v_gene: TRBV6-6; abundance: once; CDR3aa: CASSYSREGYTDTQYF
v_gene: TRBV18; abundance: NA; CDR3aa: CASSRPGTDSGNTIYF
v_gene: TRBV27; abundance: NA; CDR3aa: CASSSAKGESSYNEQFF
v_gene: TRBV2; abundance: NA; CDR3aa: CASSDDDKPLHF
v_gene: TRBV7-2; abundance: once; CDR3aa: CASSLANRVIAGANVLTF
v_gene: TRBV9; abundance: few; CDR3aa: CASSLSGQGGPYNSPLHF